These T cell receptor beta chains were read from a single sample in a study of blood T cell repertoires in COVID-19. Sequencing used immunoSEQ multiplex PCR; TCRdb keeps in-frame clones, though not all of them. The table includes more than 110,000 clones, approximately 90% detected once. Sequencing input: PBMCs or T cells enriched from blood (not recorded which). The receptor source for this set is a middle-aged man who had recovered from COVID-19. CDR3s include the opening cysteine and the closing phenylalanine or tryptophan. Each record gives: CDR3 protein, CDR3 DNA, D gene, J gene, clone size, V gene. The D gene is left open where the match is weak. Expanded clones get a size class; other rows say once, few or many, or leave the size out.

CASSLVYGTAIGSPLHF,TGTGCCAGCAGCTTGGTTTACGGGACAGCTATAGGTTCACCCCTCCACTTT,TRBD1,TRBJ1-6,NA,TRBV5-8
CASSQESGGRDTQYF,TGCGCCAGCAGCCAAGAATCCGGGGGGAGGGATACGCAGTATTTT,TRBD2,TRBJ2-3,NA,TRBV4-3
CATGILTYEQYF,TGTGCCACCGGGATCTTGACCTACGAGCAGTACTTC,NA,TRBJ2-7,NA,TRBV7-2
CASRPTGLTEAFF,TGTGCCAGCAGGCCGACAGGGCTCACTGAAGCTTTCTTT,TRBD1,TRBJ1-1,once,TRBV6-5
CATRPLPGGGVSDTQYF,TGTGCCACCCGACCCCTACCGGGGGGCGGGGTGTCAGATACGCAGTATTTT,NA,TRBJ2-3,NA,TRBV7-2
CASSLALNSPLHF,TGTGCCAGCAGCTTAGCCTTGAATTCACCCCTCCACTTT,NA,TRBJ1-6,NA,TRBV11-3
CASSTGTGNHEQYF,TGCGCCAGCAGCACGGGGACAGGGAACCACGAGCAGTACTTC,TRBD1,TRBJ2-7,NA,TRBV5-1
CAWREELKRRYTF,TGTGCCTGGAGGGAGGAGCTTAAGCGCCGCTACACCTTC,NA,TRBJ1-2,NA,TRBV30
CASSIVPASTPTEAFF,TGTGCCAGTAGTATAGTCCCCGCAAGCACGCCCACTGAAGCTTTCTTT,NA,TRBJ1-1,NA,TRBV19
CATSRDFVASGGWNTGELFF,TGTGCCACCAGCAGAGATTTCGTTGCTAGCGGGGGCTGGAACACCGGGGAGCTGTTTTTT,TRBD2,TRBJ2-2,NA,TRBV15
CASSPGRDSRNTIYF,TGTGCCAGCTCACCAGGCCGGGACAGCCGAAACACCATATATTTT,TRBD1,TRBJ1-3,NA,TRBV18
CASSQDFRGLPNTEAFF,TGTGCCAGCAGCCAAGATTTCAGGGGGCTACCGAACACTGAAGCTTTCTTT,TRBD1,TRBJ1-1,NA,TRBV3-1/TRBV3-2
CASSFLTGQGTDTQYF,TGTGCCAGCAGTTTTCTGACCGGACAGGGAACAGATACGCAGTATTTT,TRBD1,TRBJ2-3,once,TRBV28
CATHQGDSNQPQHF,TGTGCCACCCACCAGGGGGATAGCAATCAGCCCCAGCATTTT,TRBD1,TRBJ1-5,NA,TRBV7-2
CASSSTRTGNYGYTF,TGTGCCAGCTCCTCCACACGGACAGGGAACTATGGCTACACCTTC,TRBD1,TRBJ1-2,NA,TRBV18
CASRRGSTNEQFF,TGTGCCAGCAGGAGAGGGAGTACTAATGAGCAGTTCTTC,NA,TRBJ2-1,NA,TRBV7-2
CASSPTKGQGVTDTQYF,TGTGCCAGCTCACCGACTAAGGGACAGGGAGTCACAGATACGCAGTATTTT,TRBD1,TRBJ2-3,NA,TRBV18
CASRQGRQGDRQPQHF,TGTGCCAGTAGGCAAGGACGACAGGGGGATCGTCAGCCCCAGCATTTT,TRBD1,TRBJ1-5,few,TRBV19
CASSPAGGAIKGYTF,TGTGCCAGCAGCCCGGCGGGGGGCGCAATCAAAGGCTACACCTTC,NA,TRBJ1-2,NA,TRBV5-4
CASSLAQGTEAFF,TGCGCCAGCAGCTTGGCACAGGGCACTGAAGCTTTCTTT,NA,TRBJ1-1,NA,TRBV5-1
CASSQTDRAKNIQYF,TGTGCCAGCAGCCAGACGGACAGAGCCAAAAACATTCAGTACTTC,NA,TRBJ2-4,NA,TRBV5-4
CASSPQNSGNTIYF,TGTGCCAGCTCACCCCAGAACTCTGGAAACACCATATATTTT,NA,TRBJ1-3,NA,TRBV18
CASSLRQRETQYF,TGTGCCAGCAGTCTACGACAGAGAGAGACCCAGTACTTC,NA,TRBJ2-5,NA,TRBV6-5
CASSLGQGASNQPQHF,TGTGCCAGCAGCTTAGGACAGGGGGCTAGCAATCAGCCCCAGCATTTT,TRBD1,TRBJ1-5,NA,TRBV7-6